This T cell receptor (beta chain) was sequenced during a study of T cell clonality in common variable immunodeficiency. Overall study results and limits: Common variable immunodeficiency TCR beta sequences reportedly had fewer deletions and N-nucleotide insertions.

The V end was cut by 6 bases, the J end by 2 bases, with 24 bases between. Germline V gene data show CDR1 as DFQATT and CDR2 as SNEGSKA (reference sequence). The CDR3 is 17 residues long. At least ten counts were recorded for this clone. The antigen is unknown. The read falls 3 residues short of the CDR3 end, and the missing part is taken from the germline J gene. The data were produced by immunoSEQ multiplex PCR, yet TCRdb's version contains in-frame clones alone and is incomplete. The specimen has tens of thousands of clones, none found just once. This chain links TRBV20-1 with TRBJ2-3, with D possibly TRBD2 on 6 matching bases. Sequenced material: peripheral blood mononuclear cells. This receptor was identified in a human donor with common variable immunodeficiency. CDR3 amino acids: CSASGRGVTSATDTQYF. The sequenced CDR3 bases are TGCAGTGCCTCGGGACGCGGGGTAACATCTGCCACAGATACG.